This TCR beta chain was identified in a study of early T cells in non-severe SARS-CoV-2 infection. Study context: Unsorted whole blood bulk RNA was sequenced, with unpaired chains. Whole-study results and caveats: There was a bias toward anti-spike CD8 responses in VDJdb matching, which missed private and CD4 specificities.

In the library, individual cDNA molecules carried attached unique molecular identifiers. Each CDR3 protein is one row after TCRdb ran MiXCR on the 5' RACE reads. The table shows approximately 37,000 distinct CDR3 sequences, with 5.4% occurring only once. This CDR3 has 15 amino acids. The V gene's germline CDR1 is PRHDT and CDR2 FYEKMQ (reference sequence). With 6 bases removed from V and 2 bases from J, the gap between germline ends came to 16 bases. In this sample, this clonotype turned up many times. Its antigen remains unidentified. This material consisted of whole blood, taken at baseline. V usage is TRBV13 and J usage is TRBJ1-2, with a tentative D call TRBD1 (6 bases). This TCR was recovered from an adult who was a healthcare worker with PCR-confirmed SARS-CoV-2 infection or an uninfected control (not recorded which). CDR3 coding DNA: TGTGCCAGCAGTAGGACAGACCTCGAGAACTATGGCTACACCTTC. This codes for CASSRTDLENYGYTF.